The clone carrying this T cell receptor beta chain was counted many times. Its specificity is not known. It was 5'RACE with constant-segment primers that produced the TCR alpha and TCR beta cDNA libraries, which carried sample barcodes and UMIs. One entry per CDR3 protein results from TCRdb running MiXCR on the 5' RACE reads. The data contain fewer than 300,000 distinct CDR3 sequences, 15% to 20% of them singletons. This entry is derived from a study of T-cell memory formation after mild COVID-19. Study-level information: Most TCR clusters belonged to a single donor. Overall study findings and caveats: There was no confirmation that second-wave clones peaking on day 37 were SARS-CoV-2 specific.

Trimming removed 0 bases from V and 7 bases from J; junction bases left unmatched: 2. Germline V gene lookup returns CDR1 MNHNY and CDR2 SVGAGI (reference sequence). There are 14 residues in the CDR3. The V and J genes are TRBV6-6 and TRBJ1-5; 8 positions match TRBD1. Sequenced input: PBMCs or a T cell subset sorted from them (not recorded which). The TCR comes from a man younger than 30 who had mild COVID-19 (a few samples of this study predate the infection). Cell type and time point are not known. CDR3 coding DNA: TGTGCCAGCAGTTACTCGGACAGGGCCCAGCCCCAGCATTTT. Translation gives CASSYSDRAQPQHF.